This T cell receptor (beta chain) was observed in a study of CD8+ T cells in alopecia areata. General observations from the study: Normal skin's resident alphabeta T cells are sequenced alongside lesional scalp T cells. Scalp lesions, especially in alopecia totalis/universalis, had higher clonality than normal scalp.

A note on this clone: Its specificity is not known.

There are 12 residues in the CDR3. The germline CDR1 and CDR2 sequences are MDHEN and SYDVKM. The V end lost 6 bases, the J end lost 4 bases, and 7 bases lay between the germline ends. Patients with alopecia areata provided lesional scalp punch biopsies as well as peripheral blood. Following extraction, RNA underwent reverse transcription to cDNA, which served as the sequencing template. Some clones are missing from TCRdb's copy, which holds only in-frame ones; the method was immunoSEQ multiplex PCR. The repertoire holds tens of thousands of clones, approximately 43% seen once, with about a sixth in the top ten.

The chain uses TRBV28 and TRBJ1-5; D call uncertain. This specimen was CD8+ T cells sorted from blood, taken at week 0. This TCR derives from a human donor with alopecia areata. In DNA, the CDR3 is TGTGCCAGCAGGTACGGGAATCAGCCCCAGCATTTT. Translation gives CASRYGNQPQHF.